A single sample gave rise to the 8 T cell receptor beta chains below, sequenced in a study of T cell repertoires in cytomegalovirus infection. In TCRdb, the reads were re-called with MiXCR into one record per CDR3 protein. The profile shows more than 300,000 distinct CDR3 sequences, around a third of them singletons. No antigen is known for these receptors. Here the sequenced sample was cultured PBMCs, taken from culture after CMV antigen stimulation. Receptors were obtained from a human donor in good health (CMV status not recorded). Some clones in this sample may be carry-over from other donors' samples.

This clonotype was picked up many times. This chain links TRBV4-1 with TRBJ2-5, with 11 bases fitting TRBD1. Germline CDR1 MGHRA, CDR2 YSYEKL. The CDR3 contains 16 residues. J was trimmed by 4 bases and V by 0 bases; bases with no gene match: 4. CDR3 sequence reads: CASSQDAGQGAETQYF. Here the CDR3 DNA reads TGCGCCAGCAGCCAAGACGCCGGACAGGGGGCAGAGACCCAGTACTTC.

Note on this clonotype: At one boundary the junction diverges from the germline segment, which might be a read error. This sequence joins TRBV7-7 and TRBJ2-3, with 15 bases that match TRBD2. This CDR3 has 17 residues. Germline V gives CDR1 SSHAT, CDR2 FNYEAQ (reference sequence). The chain's CDR3 is CASSPWTSGRDTDTQYF. CDR3 nucleotide sequence: TGTGCTAGCAGCCCCTGGACTAGCGGGAGGGACACAGATACGCAGTATTTT.

The V and J genes are TRBV7-2 and TRBJ1-6; D gene ambiguous. Germline loops: CDR1 SGHTA, CDR2 FQGNSA. The CDR3 totals 14 residues. Trimming pared 3 bases from V and 4 bases from J, leaving 7 bases between. CDR3 residues: CASSFWGYNSPLHF. CDR3 DNA: TGTGCCAGCAGCTTTTGGGGTTATAATTCACCCCTCCACTTT.

This clonotype was seen repeatedly, ten times or more. The chain combines TRBV7-2 with TRBJ2-7, with D hard to call. Trimming removed 2 bases at V and 2 bases at J, with 7 bases between. In germline, CDR1 is SGHTA, CDR2 FQGNSA. The CDR3 contains 13 residues. DNA of the CDR3: TGTGCCAGCAGCTTATATAGGGCCTACGAGCAGTACTTC. It is translated as CASSLYRAYEQYF.

V usage is TRBV12-3 or TRBV12-4 and J usage is TRBJ1-1; D unresolved. The CDR3 is 13 residues long. Trimming removed 1 base from V and 11 bases from J, with 14 bases in between. CDR3 sequence: CASSLEVRTGAFF. DNA for the CDR3: TGTGCCAGCAGTTTAGAGGTCAGGACCGGGGCTTTCTTT.

The V and J genes are TRBV6-2 or TRBV6-3 and TRBJ2-6; tentative D call: TRBD1 (6 bases). CDR3 length: 18 amino acids. Germline values: CDR1 MNHEY, CDR2 SVGEGT. Between the trimmed V and J ends, which lost 6 bases and 0 bases, there was a span of 18 bases. CDR3 DNA sequence: TGTGCCAGCAGACCGAGGCAGGGGATTAACTCTGGGGCCAACGTCCTGACTTTC. Its translation is CASRPRQGINSGANVLTF.

The rearrangement links TRBV28 to TRBJ1-1; D uncertain. CDR3 size: 12 residues. CDR1 is MDHEN, CDR2 SYDVKM, per germline. V was trimmed by 6 bases and J by 6 bases, leaving 11 bases between them. As DNA, the CDR3 is TGTGCCAGCAGCTCAACGGCCCCTGAAGCTTTCTTT. Its protein product is CASSSTAPEAFF. The variable domain in full, with the rest retrieved from reference TRBV28 and TRBJ1-1, is DVKVTQSSRYLVKRTGEKVFLECVQDMDHENMFWYRQDPGLGLRLIYFSYDVKMKEKGDIPEGYSVSREKKERFSLILESASTNQTSMYLCASSSTAPEAFFGQGTRLTVV.

This clonotype was observed a few times. The chain's CDR3 is CASSPDTGVSTDTQYF. CDR3 nucleotide sequence: TGTGCCAGCAGTCCCGACACAGGGGTTAGCACAGATACGCAGTATTTT. This rearrangement joins TRBV7-9 to TRBJ2-3; 7 nucleotides match TRBD1. Per the germline V gene, CDR1 is SEHNR and CDR2 is FQNEAQ (reference sequence). V dropped 6 bases and J dropped 0; count of bases not matched to a gene: 9. This CDR3 region has 16 residues.